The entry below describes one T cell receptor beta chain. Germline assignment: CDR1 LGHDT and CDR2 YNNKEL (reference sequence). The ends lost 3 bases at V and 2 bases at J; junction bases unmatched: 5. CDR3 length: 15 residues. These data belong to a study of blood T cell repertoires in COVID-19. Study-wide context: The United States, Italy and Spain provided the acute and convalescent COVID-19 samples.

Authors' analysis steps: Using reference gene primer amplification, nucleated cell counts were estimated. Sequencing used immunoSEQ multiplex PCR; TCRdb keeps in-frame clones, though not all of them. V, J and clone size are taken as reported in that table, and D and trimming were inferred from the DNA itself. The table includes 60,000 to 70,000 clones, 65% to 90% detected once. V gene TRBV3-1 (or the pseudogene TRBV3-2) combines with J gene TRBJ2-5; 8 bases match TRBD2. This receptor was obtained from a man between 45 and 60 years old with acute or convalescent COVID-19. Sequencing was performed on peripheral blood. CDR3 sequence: CASSQSGGNQETQYF. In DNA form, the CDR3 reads TGTGCCAGCAGCCAGAGCGGGGGCAATCAAGAGACCCAGTACTTC.